These T cell receptor beta chains were read from a single sample in a study of vaccination and CD4 T cells after COVID-19. These receptors' antigens are unknown. TCRdb processed the PCR reads anew with MiXCR; each CDR3 protein has one entry. Here the sample spans around 20,000 distinct CDR3 sequences, 35% to 50% being singletons. This sample comprised CD4+ T cells from blood, cultured in vitro, obtained after SARS-CoV-2 vaccination. These receptors all stem from a human donor who had recovered from COVID-19. The conserved cysteine and the conserved F or W are not part of the CDR3 here.

TRBJ2-5,TRBV6-2/TRBV6-3,ASSPPGLAGGPGETQY
TRBJ1-1,TRBV12-3/TRBV12-4,ASSTHGSPEAF
TRBJ2-7,TRBV7-8,ASSLASTNYEQY
TRBJ2-3,TRBV7-9,ASSQTGGRDTQY
TRBJ1-2,TRBV28,ASSPGGGRGYT
TRBJ1-2,TRBV20-1,SALAYRGPPSVDGYT
TRBJ1-6,TRBV25-1,ASSASQGDSSPLH
TRBJ1-3,TRBV18,ASSPTEGNTIY
TRBJ2-7,TRBV7-2,ASSATSGRALGEQY
TRBJ1-2,TRBV20-1,SASDSLLYGYT
TRBJ2-2,TRBV19,ATRGPPAGELF
TRBJ2-7,TRBV10-1,ASSESGRLYEQY
TRBJ1-5,TRBV18,ASSPLGPGNQPQH
TRBJ2-2,TRBV7-3,ASRQNTGELF
TRBJ2-3,TRBV11-1,ASSLGQGIQDTQY
TRBJ1-5,TRBV5-3,AKTGVTRGLSQPQH
TRBJ2-1,TRBV27,ASRHSSGRAYNEQF
TRBJ2-3,TRBV7-9,ASSLVKSGRVTDAQY
TRBJ1-5,TRBV19,ASSLPYQPQH
TRBJ1-3,TRBV11-2,ASGSGPGNTIY
TRBJ2-7,TRBV7-9,ASSLSGTSLFLSYEQY
TRBJ1-5,TRBV19,ASSNRVNKYQPQH
TRBJ2-1,TRBV2,ASSVAATYNEQF
TRBJ2-3,TRBV6-1,ASSASSGRGLNTDTQY
TRBJ2-7,TRBV7-8,ASSPRVAGGLRGHTGEQY
TRBJ2-4,TRBV20-1,SARESLANIQY
TRBJ1-1,TRBV6-2/TRBV6-3,ASSYWGTEAF
TRBJ1-1,TRBV19,ASSRQGADTEAF
TRBJ2-7,TRBV11-3,ASSLASRGSYEQY
TRBJ1-2,TRBV2,ASSVGSPNYGYT
TRBJ1-5,TRBV20-1,SARTGTELSNQPQH
TRBJ2-1,TRBV20-1,SARAAAYNEQF
TRBJ1-5,TRBV6-5,ASSYGGLRDQPQH
TRBJ2-1,TRBV27,ASSQFGRPNEQF
TRBJ1-2,TRBV5-4,ASSLDGANYGYT
TRBJ2-1,TRBV19,ASSKGRYNEQF
TRBJ2-5,TRBV20-1,SAALKETQY
TRBJ1-1,TRBV18,ASSPKMDRVEAF
TRBJ1-6,TRBV28,ASRLPQGSGSPLH
TRBJ1-1,TRBV30,AWRGPATEAF
TRBJ2-7,TRBV7-2,ASSSGQGTGGQY
TRBJ1-4,TRBV29-1,SVTGGLGEKLF
TRBJ1-5,TRBV12-3/TRBV12-4,ASSLQGGNQPQH
TRBJ1-2,TRBV7-8,ASSLAPLYGYT
TRBJ2-7,TRBV7-2,ASSSDYEQY
TRBJ2-1,TRBV7-9,ASSLGHKGFSAGVVSYNEQF
TRBJ2-1,TRBV20-1,SAPGGSASYNEQF